This T cell receptor beta chain was recovered during a study of brain T cells in children with intractable seizures. Surgery cases with the highest brain T cell transcript signatures were chosen for sequencing. At least one anti-epileptic drug was given before surgery. The protocol was immunoSEQ multiplex PCR, while the TCRdb copy is restricted to in-frame clones and leaves out a portion. Of some 76,000 clones in the sample, 93% are singletons; the top ten hold roughly 1.5%. Study-wide findings and caveats: Patients' HCMV serostatus was unknown; virus specificity rests on CDR3 similarity alone. Absence of clones before surgery may stem from lower sequencing depth.

Concerning this clone: Its antigen is unidentified. This same CDR3 is encoded by further DNA sequences in the sample.

With 2 bases clipped from V and 1 base from J, the junction kept 1 base outside the gene matches. The CDR3 sequence is 15 residues long. CDR1 and CDR2 from the germline V gene are SGHDT and YYEEEE. This clonotype was sampled from a boy under two years old with tuberous sclerosis and intractable seizures. The chain links TRBV5-6 to TRBJ2-7; 12 nucleotides agree with TRBD2. The starting material was peripheral blood, obtained at surgery. The CDR3 nucleotides read TGTGCCAGCAGCTTAGGGACTAGCGGGTCCTACGAGCAGTACTTC. Translated: CASSLGTSGSYEQYF.